This T cell receptor beta chain was recorded in a study of blood T cell repertoires in COVID-19. The protocol was immunoSEQ multiplex PCR, while the TCRdb copy is restricted to in-frame clones and leaves out a portion. The repertoire holds about 63,000 clones, with 79% as singletons. Trimming at V came to 0 bases and at J to 0 bases, leaving 7 bases not matched to a gene. CDR1 is SGDLS and CDR2 is YYNGEE in the germline V gene. The CDR3 contains 18 residues. What was sequenced was peripheral blood. The V call is TRBV9, the J call TRBJ2-1; 9 nucleotides match TRBD2. The sequence derives from a human donor in a cohort sampled during active COVID-19. The CDR3 DNA reads TGTGCCAGCAGCGTAGTGGCGGGAGGGATGAGCTCCTACAATGAGCAGTTCTTC. Translation: CASSVVAGGMSSYNEQFF. Using reference TRBV9 and TRBJ2-1 for the parts outside the CDR3, the full variable domain is DSGVTQTPKHLITATGQRVTLRCSPRSGDLSVYWYQQSLDQGLQFLIQYYNGEERAKGNILERFSAQQFPDLHSELNLSSLELGDSALYFCASSVVAGGMSSYNEQFFGPGTRLTVL.